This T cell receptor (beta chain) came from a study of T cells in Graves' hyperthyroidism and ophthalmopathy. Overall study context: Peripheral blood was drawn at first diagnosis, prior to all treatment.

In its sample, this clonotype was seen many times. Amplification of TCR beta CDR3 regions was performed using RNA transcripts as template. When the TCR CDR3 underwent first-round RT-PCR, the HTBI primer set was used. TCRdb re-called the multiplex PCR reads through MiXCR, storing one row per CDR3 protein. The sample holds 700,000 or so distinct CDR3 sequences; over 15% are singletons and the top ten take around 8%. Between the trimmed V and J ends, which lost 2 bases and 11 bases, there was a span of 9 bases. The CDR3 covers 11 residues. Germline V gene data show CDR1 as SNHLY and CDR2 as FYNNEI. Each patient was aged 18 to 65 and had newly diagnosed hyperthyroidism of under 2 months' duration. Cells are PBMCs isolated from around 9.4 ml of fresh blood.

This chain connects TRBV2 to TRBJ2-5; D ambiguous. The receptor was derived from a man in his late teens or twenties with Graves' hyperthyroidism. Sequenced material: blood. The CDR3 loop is CASSETGKQYF. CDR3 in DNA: TGTGCCAGCAGTGAAACCGGCAAACAGTACTTC.